The clone carrying this T cell receptor beta chain occurred a few times. Its antigen is not identified. The data were taken from a study of blood T cells in healthy people across ages. On the study more broadly: Template switching picked up about one barcoded beta molecule for each two T cells. Whole-study results and caveats: Both higher diversity and more naive CD4+ cells marked long-lived donors when set against aged donors.

Then a second PCR, running roughly 7 to 11 cycles, was carried out with a sample-barcoded 5' primer and a J-beta primer mix. Unique molecular identifiers of 12 random nucleotides labeled each cDNA. TCRdb processed the 5' RACE reads anew with MiXCR; each CDR3 protein has one entry. This sample has some 700,000 distinct CDR3 sequences, with about 40% found just once. The germline V gene has CDR1 SEHNR and CDR2 FQNEAQ (reference sequence). Trimming left V 5 bases short and J 4 bases short, with 17 bases between. The CDR3 length is 15 residues. There were healthy Caucasian individuals from Russia, aged roughly 6 to 100, serving as donors.

The chain combines TRBV7-9 with TRBJ1-1, with D possibly being TRBD1 (5 bases). The material sequenced was blood. The receptor's source is a woman aged 55-70 years in good health. CDR3 DNA: TGTGCCAGCAGCCCTAATACGGGGGTTCGCACTGAAGCTTTCTTT. Its protein product is CASSPNTGVRTEAFF.